This is a list of T cell receptor beta chains from one sample in a study of post-analysis software for immune sequencing data. From the PCR reads, TCRdb called clonotypes with MiXCR, one entry per CDR3 protein. The sample has hundreds of thousands of distinct CDR3 sequences, 25% to 30% seen once; the top ten hold roughly 0.57%. Sequencing was performed on blood. Receptors were obtained from a girl aged 10 to 17 with multiple sclerosis. The CDR3 runs from the conserved cysteine through the conserved F or W. A D gene is named only where the DNA matches it firmly. The listing skips clone size in some rows; elsewhere it reads once, few, many or a size class.

TRBJ2-1 NA TRBV11-3 TRBD2 CASSQRLAGYNEQFF TGTGCCAGCAGCCAGAGACTAGCGGGATACAATGAGCAGTTCTTC
TRBJ1-1 NA TRBV7-2 NA CASSFNPGTDGGFF TGTGCCAGCAGCTTTAATCCCGGGACGGATGGGGGTTTCTTT
TRBJ1-2 few TRBV29-1 NA CIGRSERGYTF TGCATCGGACGGTCGGAGCGAGGCTACACCTTC
TRBJ1-5 many TRBV20-1 TRBD1 CSALLQGRSNQPQHF TGCAGTGCTCTCTTACAGGGGAGGAGCAATCAGCCCCAGCATTTT
TRBJ2-1 NA TRBV18 NA CASSHPWGNEQFF TGTGCCAGCTCCCACCCCTGGGGCAATGAGCAGTTCTTC
TRBJ2-1 few TRBV29-1 TRBD1 CSVDPDRVDEQFF TGCAGCGTTGACCCAGACAGGGTGGATGAGCAGTTCTTC
TRBJ2-7 NA TRBV12-3/TRBV12-4 TRBD1 CASLRGDRGNEQYF TGTGCCAGCTTAAGGGGGGACAGGGGAAACGAGCAGTACTTC
TRBJ1-2 NA TRBV5-5 TRBD1 CASSRGQGTPPGYTF TGTGCCAGCAGTAGGGGACAGGGGACTCCTCCGGGCTACACCTTC
TRBJ2-2 once TRBV7-2 NA CASSPIPDGGERFF TGTGCCAGCAGCCCCATACCCGACGGCGGGGAGCGGTTTTTT
TRBJ2-3 NA TRBV29-1 NA CSAGHRARGGDTQYF TGCAGCGCCGGACACCGGGCCCGGGGAGGAGATACGCAGTATTTT
TRBJ1-6 few TRBV12-3/TRBV12-4 NA CASSPPPGRPNSPLHF TGTGCCAGCAGTCCGCCCCCGGGACGGCCAAATTCACCCCTCCACTTT
TRBJ2-2 NA TRBV28 NA CASRPTTGRIGELFF TGTGCCAGCAGACCCACGACAGGGAGGATCGGGGAGCTGTTTTTT
TRBJ2-7 few TRBV15 NA CATSRQAGYEQYF TGTGCCACCAGCAGACAGGCAGGCTACGAGCAGTACTTC
TRBJ1-2 NA TRBV5-6 NA CASSWRGGNYGYTF TGTGCCAGCAGCTGGAGGGGCGGAAACTATGGCTACACCTTC
TRBJ2-1 NA TRBV9 TRBD1 CASSEDRAAGNEQFF TGTGCCAGCAGCGAGGACAGGGCGGCTGGGAATGAGCAGTTCTTC
TRBJ2-1 few TRBV4-3 NA CASSQDQWSIGPFF TGCGCCAGCAGCCAAGATCAATGGTCAATCGGTCCCTTCTTC
TRBJ2-3 few TRBV3-1 TRBD2 CASSTRLAGNPPDTQYF TGTGCCAGCAGCACACGACTAGCGGGGAACCCACCAGATACGCAGTATTTT
TRBJ1-2 NA TRBV6-5 NA CASRTILGANYGYTF TGTGCCAGCAGGACAATCCTCGGCGCTAACTATGGCTACACCTTC
TRBJ2-3 NA TRBV20-1 NA CSASTGLTDTQYF TGCAGTGCTAGTACGGGATTGACAGATACGCAGTATTTT
TRBJ2-7 few TRBV7-2 NA CASSQVRNSYEQYF TGTGCCAGCAGCCAAGTGCGGAATTCCTACGAGCAGTACTTC
TRBJ1-1 NA TRBV20-1 NA CSAKEAAGTEAFF TGCAGTGCTAAGGAGGCAGCTGGGACTGAAGCTTTCTTT
TRBJ2-1 NA TRBV6-5 TRBD2 CASRKGTSGSRDEQFF TGTGCCAGCAGAAAGGGGACTAGCGGGAGTAGGGATGAGCAGTTCTTC
TRBJ2-1 NA TRBV20-1 TRBD1 CSARPTGGRGEQFF TGCAGTGCCCGTCCGACAGGGGGTCGTGGTGAGCAGTTCTTC
TRBJ2-5 NA TRBV7-2 TRBD1 CASSLGQGTLTQYF TGTGCCAGCAGCTTAGGACAGGGGACCTTGACCCAGTACTTC
TRBJ2-1 many TRBV20-1 NA CSASPGGAEQFF TGCAGTGCCTCCCCGGGCGGAGCTGAGCAGTTCTTC
TRBJ2-3 NA TRBV28 TRBD2 CASSLAAGFTDTQYF TGTGCCAGCAGTTTGGCAGCGGGGTTCACAGATACGCAGTATTTT
TRBJ1-5 few TRBV6-6 TRBD1 CASRQGQVIQPQHF TGTGCCAGCCGCCAGGGACAGGTCATCCAGCCCCAGCATTTT
TRBJ2-1 many TRBV13 NA CASSKGAGSSYNEQFF TGTGCCAGCAGCAAAGGGGCCGGGAGCTCCTACAATGAGCAGTTCTTC
TRBJ2-7 NA TRBV29-1 NA CSVEQACEQYF TGCAGCGTTGAACAGGCCTGCGAGCAGTACTTC
TRBJ2-7 NA TRBV7-2 NA CASSYSFEQYF TGTGCCAGCAGCTACTCGTTCGAGCAGTACTTC
TRBJ2-1 NA TRBV10-2 TRBD2 CASRGLAAPNEQFF TGCGCCAGCAGAGGACTAGCGGCGCCCAATGAGCAGTTCTTC
TRBJ2-3 NA TRBV28 TRBD2 CASSLIGLAELSTDTQYF TGTGCCAGCAGTTTAATTGGACTAGCGGAACTAAGCACAGATACGCAGTATTTT
TRBJ2-3 NA TRBV15 TRBD2 CATSRVGPSGGNAQYF TGTGCCACCAGCAGAGTGGGACCTAGCGGGGGAAATGCGCAGTATTTT
TRBJ2-3 few TRBV6-5 NA CASSGRERTDTQYF TGTGCCAGCAGTGGGCGAGAGAGGACAGATACGCAGTATTTT
TRBJ2-7 NA TRBV6-2/TRBV6-3 NA CASSYEGVSGIREQYF TGTGCCAGCAGTTACGAAGGCGTGTCGGGAATCCGCGAGCAGTACTTC
TRBJ1-2 few TRBV7-9 NA CASSLGVPGAQTYGYTF TGTGCCAGCAGCTTAGGGGTCCCGGGGGCGCAGACTTATGGCTACACCTTC
TRBJ2-1 NA TRBV7-2 NA CASSLVAGAWASANYEQFF TGTGCCAGCAGCTTAGTGGCAGGGGCTTGGGCTAGCGCTAACTATGAGCAGTTCTTC
TRBJ1-6 once TRBV3-1 TRBD1 CASRGQGQYSPLHF TGTGCCAGCAGGGGACAGGGACAATATTCACCCCTCCACTTT
TRBJ2-7 NA TRBV20-1 TRBD2 CSGTGLAGVNEQYF TGCAGTGGGACGGGACTAGCGGGAGTCAACGAGCAGTACTTC
TRBJ2-5 NA TRBV20-1 NA CSAPRMDQETQYF TGCAGTGCTCCCCGAATGGACCAAGAGACCCAGTACTTC